The clone carrying this T cell receptor (beta chain) was counted many times. Antigen: not known. This specimen comes from a study of neurological immune-mediated disorders. Template-switch 5'RACE cDNA synthesis added a 10-nucleotide unique molecular identifier. One entry per CDR3 protein results from TCRdb running MiXCR on the 5' RACE reads. The table includes about 35,000 distinct CDR3 sequences, under 7.5% detected once. Findings and caveats of the study: The expanded clones of different subjects shared no CDR3 amino acid sequences (suggesting private repertoires in all groups).

The CDR3 is 16 residues long. Germline CDR1 ENHRY, CDR2 SYGVKD. V dropped 3 bases and J dropped 4; count of bases not matched to a gene: 7. The chain combines TRBV10-3 with TRBJ2-1; 9 nucleotides agree with TRBD2. The sequence came from a woman aged 40 to 55 in good health. The specimen was PBMCs. The CDR3 DNA reads as TGTGCCATCAGTGAAGCGGGCGGGAGGGGGTACAATGAGCAGTTCTTC. Translating gives CAISEAGGRGYNEQFF.